This TCR beta chain comes out of a study of T cells after yellow fever vaccination. The CDR3 runs 13 residues. Trimming took 7 bases from V and 6 from J; bases not matched to a gene: 7. TCRdb reanalysed the 5' RACE reads using MiXCR and keeps one entry per CDR3 protein. The sample includes 110,000 to 150,000 distinct CDR3 sequences, about 6.9% of them seen just once. Study outcomes and limitations: The secondary response peaked faster, at day 5 versus 15, but was weaker. Researchers cautioned that FACS-sorted repertoires could harbor abundant clonotypes contaminating from the bulk population.

This clonotype was found many times. What it binds is not known. The source of this sequence is a man aged 25-40 years who received the YFV17D yellow fever vaccine. Sample: CD4+ T cells sorted from PBMCs, taken 10 days after the yellow fever booster vaccination. The rearrangement links TRBV12-3 or TRBV12-4 to TRBJ1-2, with 8 bases lining up with TRBD1. This CDR3 reads CASTEGTGDGYTF. The CDR3, as DNA: TGTGCCAGCACTGAAGGGACAGGAGATGGCTACACCTTC.